This TCR beta chain originates from a study of shared clonotypes between healthy human individuals. As for the study in general: Donor ages ranged 18 to 49 years: a couple of women, a few men.

Overall study findings and caveats: Compared with memory subsets, naive subsets generally had larger estimated richness.

In germline, CDR1 is MNHEY, CDR2 SVGAGI. V was clipped by 2 bases and J by 2 bases, with 9 bases between them. The CDR3 is 14 residues long. In the case of this clone: No antigen is known for it. Within the sample, other DNA sequences also encode this same CDR3.

This was a deep-level run. Sequencing used immunoSEQ multiplex PCR; TCRdb keeps in-frame clones, though not all of them. This table holds around 1,100,000 clones, around three quarters found once. The study drew all its donors from Caucasian adults living in Nashville, Tennessee. The chain combines TRBV6-5 with TRBJ2-5; no clear D. This TCR came from a man in his late teens or twenties in good health. Some clones in this sample may be carry-over from other donors' samples. The sequenced sample was memory CD4+ T cells from PBMCs. The subset here: CD45RA-negative fraction. The CDR3 spells CASSYGTGQETQYF. CDR3 DNA: TGTGCCAGCAGTTACGGTACTGGACAAGAGACCCAGTACTTC.